This T cell receptor (beta chain) emerged from a study of blood T cell repertoires in COVID-19. About the research overall: Acute and convalescent COVID-19 specimens originated in the United States, Italy and Spain. T cells, B-cell-depleted T cells, or PBMCs provided the cDNA or gDNA that served as material.

Original processing notes: Amplification of reference gene primers provided the estimated nucleated cell counts. Produced via immunoSEQ multiplex PCR; TCRdb's table is partial and in-frame only. For V, J and clone size, that table is used; D and trimming come from the DNA. Here the sample spans about 170,000 clones, around nine tenths being singletons. Sequenced input: peripheral blood. The clonotype comes from a man younger than 35 with active or convalescent COVID-19.

The CDR3 nucleotides read TGTGCCAGCAGCGTAGCGGCGGGAGGATCGTCCTACAATGAGCAGTTCTTC. Translated: CASSVAAGGSSYNEQFF. This chain connects TRBV9 to TRBJ2-1, with 8 bases fitting TRBD2. This CDR3 has 17 amino acids. With V trimmed by 0 bases and J by 1 base, 6 bases remained unmatched. Per the germline V gene, CDR1 is SGDLS and CDR2 is YYNGEE.